A single sample is the source of the 4 T cell receptor beta chains below, sequenced in a study of memory CD4+ T cells and cytomegalovirus serostatus. Clones were read by immunoSEQ multiplex PCR, and TCRdb kept only the in-frame ones, dropping some. The sample includes 40,000 to 55,000 clones, 75% to 85% of them seen just once. The sort gate was single viable CD3+CD4+CD8-CD45RO+ cells for memory CD4+ T cells. Sequenced input: memory CD4+ T cells from blood. The receptors derive from an adult in good health and CMV-seronegative.

The chain couples TRBV2 to TRBJ2-1, with 8 bases that match TRBD2. With V trimmed by 1 base and J by 8 bases, 7 bases remained unmatched. This CDR3 is 15 amino acids long. The germline V gene encodes CDR1 SNHLY and CDR2 FYNNEI. In DNA form, the CDR3 reads TGTGCCAGCAGTGAAGGGGGGACTAGTTCCTATGAGCAGTTCTTC. It specifies CASSEGGTSSYEQFF.

There are a few counts of this clone. V gene TRBV18 combines with J gene TRBJ2-7; 9 bases line up with TRBD2. Germline CDR1 reads KGHSH; CDR2 reads LQKENI. The CDR3 is 14 residues long. With V trimmed by 9 bases and J by 5 bases, 11 bases remained unmatched. The CDR3 nucleotides read TGTGCCAGTTATTATAGCGGGAGTGGTCACGAGCAGTACTTC. It specifies CASYYSGSGHEQYF.

The chain couples TRBV25-1 to TRBJ2-1; 9 bases line up with TRBD2. The germline CDR1 and CDR2 sequences are MGHDK and SYGVNS. With V trimmed by 5 bases and J by 6 bases, 8 bases remained unmatched. This CDR3 is built from 15 residues. DNA of the CDR3: TGTGCCAGCAGTTTAGCGGGAGAGAGATCCAATGAGCAGTTCTTC. Protein product: CASSLAGERSNEQFF.

The chain carries TRBV2 and TRBJ1-1; 7 bases map to TRBD1. There are 15 residues in the CDR3. Germline V lookup: CDR1 SNHLY, CDR2 FYNNEI. The V segment lost 6 bases and the J segment 4 bases; nucleotides outside the gene matches: 11. CDR3 DNA: TGTGCCAGCAGCCCAGTGGAGGGGGCAAGCACTGAAGCTTTCTTT. It encodes CASSPVEGASTEAFF.